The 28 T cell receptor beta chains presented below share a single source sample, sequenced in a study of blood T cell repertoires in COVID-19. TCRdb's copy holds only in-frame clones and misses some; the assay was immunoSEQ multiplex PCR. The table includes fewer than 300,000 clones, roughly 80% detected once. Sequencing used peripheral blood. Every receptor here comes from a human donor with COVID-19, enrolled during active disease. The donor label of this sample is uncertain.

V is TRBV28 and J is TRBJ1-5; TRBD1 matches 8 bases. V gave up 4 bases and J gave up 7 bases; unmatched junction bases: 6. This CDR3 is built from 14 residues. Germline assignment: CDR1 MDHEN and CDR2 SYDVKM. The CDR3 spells CASSSTGGRQPQHF. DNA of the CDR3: TGTGCCAGCAGTTCCACAGGGGGTAGGCAGCCCCAGCATTTT.

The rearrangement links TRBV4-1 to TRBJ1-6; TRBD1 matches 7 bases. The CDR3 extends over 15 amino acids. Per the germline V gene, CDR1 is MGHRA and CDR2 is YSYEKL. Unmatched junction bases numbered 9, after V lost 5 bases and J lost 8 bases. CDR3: CASSVTGTVDSPLHF. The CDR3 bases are TGCGCCAGCAGCGTCACCGGGACAGTTGATTCACCCCTCCACTTT.

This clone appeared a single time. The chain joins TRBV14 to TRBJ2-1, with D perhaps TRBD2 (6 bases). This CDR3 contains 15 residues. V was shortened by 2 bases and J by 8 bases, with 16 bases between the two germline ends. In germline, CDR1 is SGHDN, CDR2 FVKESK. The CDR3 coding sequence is TGTGCCAGCAGCCAAACGGGGGAGGAGACCGATGAGCAGTTCTTC. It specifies CASSQTGEETDEQFF.

CDR3: CASRLAGDYNEQFF. CDR3 bases: TGCGCCAGCAGACTAGCGGGAGACTACAATGAGCAGTTCTTC. The rearrangement links TRBV10-2 to TRBJ2-1; 11 nucleotides align to TRBD2. The CDR3 sequence is 14 residues long. CDR1 is WSHSY, CDR2 SAAADI, per germline. V was pared by 6 bases and J by 3 bases, with 1 base of the junction left unmatched.

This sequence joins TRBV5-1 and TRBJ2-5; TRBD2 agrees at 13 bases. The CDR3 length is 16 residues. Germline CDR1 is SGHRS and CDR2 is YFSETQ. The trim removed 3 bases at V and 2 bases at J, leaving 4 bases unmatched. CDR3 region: CASSSGLAGAQETQYF. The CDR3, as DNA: TGCGCCAGCAGCTCCGGACTAGCGGGGGCGCAAGAGACCCAGTACTTC.

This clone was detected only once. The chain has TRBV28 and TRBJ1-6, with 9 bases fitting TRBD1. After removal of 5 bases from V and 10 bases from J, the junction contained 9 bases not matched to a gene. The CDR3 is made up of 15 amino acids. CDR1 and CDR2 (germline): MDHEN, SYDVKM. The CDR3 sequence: CASSRRGQGSSPLHF. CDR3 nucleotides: TGTGCCAGCAGTCGGAGGGGACAGGGAAGCTCACCCCTCCACTTT. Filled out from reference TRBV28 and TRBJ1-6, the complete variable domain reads DVKVTQSSRYLVKRTGEKVFLECVQDMDHENMFWYRQDPGLGLRLIYFSYDVKMKEKGDIPEGYSVSREKKERFSLILESASTNQTSMYLCASSRRGQGSSPLHFGNGTRLTVT.

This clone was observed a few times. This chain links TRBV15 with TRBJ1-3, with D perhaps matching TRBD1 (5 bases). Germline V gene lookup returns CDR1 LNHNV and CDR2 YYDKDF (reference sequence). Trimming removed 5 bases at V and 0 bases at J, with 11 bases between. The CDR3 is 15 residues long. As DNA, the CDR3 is TGTGCCACCAGCCCCAGGAGGGGCTCTGGAAACACCATATATTTT. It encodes CATSPRRGSGNTIYF.

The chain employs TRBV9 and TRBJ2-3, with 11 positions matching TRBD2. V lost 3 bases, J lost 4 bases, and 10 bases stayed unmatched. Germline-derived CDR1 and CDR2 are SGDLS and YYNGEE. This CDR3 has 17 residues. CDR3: CASSARLAGLFPDTQYF. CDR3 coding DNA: TGTGCCAGCAGCGCCCGACTAGCGGGACTCTTCCCAGATACGCAGTATTTT.

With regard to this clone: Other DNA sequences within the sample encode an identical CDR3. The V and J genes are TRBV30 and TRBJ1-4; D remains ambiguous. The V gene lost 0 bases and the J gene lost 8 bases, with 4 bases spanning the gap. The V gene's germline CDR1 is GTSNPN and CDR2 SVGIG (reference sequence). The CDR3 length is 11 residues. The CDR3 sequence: CAWSVREKLFF. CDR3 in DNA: TGTGCCTGGAGTGTACGGGAAAAACTGTTTTTT.

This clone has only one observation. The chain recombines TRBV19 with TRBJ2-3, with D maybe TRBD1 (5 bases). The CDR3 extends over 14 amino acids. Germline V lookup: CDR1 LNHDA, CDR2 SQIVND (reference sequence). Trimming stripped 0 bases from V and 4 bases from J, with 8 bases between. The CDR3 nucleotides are TGTGCCAGTAGTATAGATCCAGGGTCAGATACGCAGTATTTT. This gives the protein CASSIDPGSDTQYF. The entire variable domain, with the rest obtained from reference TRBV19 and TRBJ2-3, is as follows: DGGITQSPKYLFRKEGQNVTLSCEQNLNHDAMYWYRQDPGQGLRLIYYSQIVNDFQKGDIAEGYSVSREKKESFPLTVTSAQKNPTAFYLCASSIDPGSDTQYFGPGTRLTVL.

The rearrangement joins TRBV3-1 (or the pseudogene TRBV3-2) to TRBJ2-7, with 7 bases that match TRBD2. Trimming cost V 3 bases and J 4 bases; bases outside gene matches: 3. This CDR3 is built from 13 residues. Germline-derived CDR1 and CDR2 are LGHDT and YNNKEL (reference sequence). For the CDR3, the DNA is TGTGCCAGCAGCCAGGCGGGAGAGTACGAGCAGTACTTC. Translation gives CASSQAGEYEQYF.

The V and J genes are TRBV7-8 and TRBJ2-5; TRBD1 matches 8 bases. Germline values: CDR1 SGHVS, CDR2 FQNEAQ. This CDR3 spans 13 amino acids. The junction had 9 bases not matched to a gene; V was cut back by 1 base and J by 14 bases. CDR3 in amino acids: CASSLDIRDRLYF. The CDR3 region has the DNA TGTGCCAGCAGCTTAGATATCCGGGACAGGTTATACTTC. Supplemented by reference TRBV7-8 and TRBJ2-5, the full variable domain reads GAGVSQSPRYKVAKRGQDVALRCDPISGHVSLFWYQQALGQGPEFLTYFQNEAQLDKSGLPSDRFFAERPEGSVSTLKIQRTQQEDSAVYLCASSLDIRDRLYFGPGTRLLVL.

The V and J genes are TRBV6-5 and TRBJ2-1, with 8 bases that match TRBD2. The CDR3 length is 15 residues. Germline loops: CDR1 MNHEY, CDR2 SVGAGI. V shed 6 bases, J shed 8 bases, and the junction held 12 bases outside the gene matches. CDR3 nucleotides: TGTGCCAGCAGGGGCTGGAGCGGGAGTTCTGATGAGCAGTTCTTC. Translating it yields CASRGWSGSSDEQFF.

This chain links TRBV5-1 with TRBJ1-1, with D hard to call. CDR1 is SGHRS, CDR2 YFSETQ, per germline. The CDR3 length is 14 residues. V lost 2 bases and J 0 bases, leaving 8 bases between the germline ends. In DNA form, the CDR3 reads TGCGCCAGCAGCTTTCAGAGGCTGAACACTGAAGCTTTCTTT. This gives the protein CASSFQRLNTEAFF.

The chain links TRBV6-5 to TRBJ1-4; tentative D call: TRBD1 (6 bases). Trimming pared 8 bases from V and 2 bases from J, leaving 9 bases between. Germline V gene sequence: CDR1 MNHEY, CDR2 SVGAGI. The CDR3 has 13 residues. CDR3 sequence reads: CASSRGTNEKLFF. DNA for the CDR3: TGTGCCAGCTCCAGGGGCACTAATGAAAAACTGTTTTTT.

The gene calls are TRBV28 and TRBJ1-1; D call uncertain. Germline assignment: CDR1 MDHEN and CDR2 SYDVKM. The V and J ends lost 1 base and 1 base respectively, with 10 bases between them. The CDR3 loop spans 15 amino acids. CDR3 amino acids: CASSLSGGKNTEAFF. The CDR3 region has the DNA TGTGCCAGCAGTTTATCGGGTGGCAAGAACACTGAAGCTTTCTTT. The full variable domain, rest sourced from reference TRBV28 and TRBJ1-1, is DVKVTQSSRYLVKRTGEKVFLECVQDMDHENMFWYRQDPGLGLRLIYFSYDVKMKEKGDIPEGYSVSREKKERFSLILESASTNQTSMYLCASSLSGGKNTEAFFGQGTRLTVV.

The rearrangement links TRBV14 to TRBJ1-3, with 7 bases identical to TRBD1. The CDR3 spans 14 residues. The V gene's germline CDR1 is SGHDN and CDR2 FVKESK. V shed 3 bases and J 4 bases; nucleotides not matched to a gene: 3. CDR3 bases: TGTGCCAGCAGCCAGGGACAGAAAGGAAACACCATATATTTT. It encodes CASSQGQKGNTIYF.

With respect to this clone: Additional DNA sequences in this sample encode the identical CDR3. The CDR3 sequence is CASSLALGEGTEAFF. Written as DNA, the CDR3 is TGTGCCAGCAGCTTAGCTTTGGGGGAGGGCACTGAAGCTTTCTTT. The gene calls are TRBV7-9 and TRBJ1-1; D is perhaps TRBD1 (5 bases). Trimming shortened V by 0 bases and J by 4 bases, and 12 bases separated the two germline ends. Germline lookup yields CDR1 SEHNR and CDR2 FQNEAQ (reference sequence). The CDR3 covers 15 residues.

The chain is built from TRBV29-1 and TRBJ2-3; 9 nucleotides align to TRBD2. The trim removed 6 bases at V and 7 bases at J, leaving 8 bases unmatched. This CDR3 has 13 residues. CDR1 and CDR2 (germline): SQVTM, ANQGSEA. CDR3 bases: TGCAGCGTCCAGATAGCGGGAGTTTATACGCAGTATTTT. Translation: CSVQIAGVYTQYF.

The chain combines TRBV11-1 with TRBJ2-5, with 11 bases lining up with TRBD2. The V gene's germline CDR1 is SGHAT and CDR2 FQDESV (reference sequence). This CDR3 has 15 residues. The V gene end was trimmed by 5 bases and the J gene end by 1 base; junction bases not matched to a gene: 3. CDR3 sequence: CASSPTSGAQETQYF. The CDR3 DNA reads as TGTGCCAGCAGCCCGACTAGCGGGGCCCAAGAGACCCAGTACTTC. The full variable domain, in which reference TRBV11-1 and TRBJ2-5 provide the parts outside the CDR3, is EAEVAQSPRYKITEKSQAVAFWCDPISGHATLYWYRQILGQGPELLVQFQDESVVDDSQLPKDRFSAERLKGVDSTLKIQPAELGDSAMYLCASSPTSGAQETQYFGPGTRLLVL.

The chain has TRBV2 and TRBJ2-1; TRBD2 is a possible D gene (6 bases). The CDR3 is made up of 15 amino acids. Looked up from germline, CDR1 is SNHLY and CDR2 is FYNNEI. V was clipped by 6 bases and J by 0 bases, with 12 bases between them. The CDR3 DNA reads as TGTGCCAGCAGGCCTCTAGCGAACTCCTACAATGAGCAGTTCTTC. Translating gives CASRPLANSYNEQFF.

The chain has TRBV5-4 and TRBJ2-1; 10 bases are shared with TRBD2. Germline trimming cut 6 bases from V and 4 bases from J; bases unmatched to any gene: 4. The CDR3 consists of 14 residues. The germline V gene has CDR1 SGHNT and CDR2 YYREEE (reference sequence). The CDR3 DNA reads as TGTGCCAGCAATCCGACTAGCGGGTACAATGAGCAGTTCTTC. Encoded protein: CASNPTSGYNEQFF.

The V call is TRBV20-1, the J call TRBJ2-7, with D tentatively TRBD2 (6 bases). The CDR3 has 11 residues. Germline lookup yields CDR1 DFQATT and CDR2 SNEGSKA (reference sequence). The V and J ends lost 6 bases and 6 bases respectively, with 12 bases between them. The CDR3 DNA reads TGCAGTGCCACAGACGGGGGCGAGCAGTACTTC. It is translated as CSATDGGEQYF.

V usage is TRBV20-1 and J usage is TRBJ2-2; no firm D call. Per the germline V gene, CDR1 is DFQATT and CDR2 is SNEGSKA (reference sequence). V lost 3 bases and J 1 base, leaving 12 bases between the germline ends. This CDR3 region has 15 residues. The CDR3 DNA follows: TGCAGTGCTAGTACCCTTGACAAGAACACCGGGGAGCTGTTTTTT. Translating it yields CSASTLDKNTGELFF.

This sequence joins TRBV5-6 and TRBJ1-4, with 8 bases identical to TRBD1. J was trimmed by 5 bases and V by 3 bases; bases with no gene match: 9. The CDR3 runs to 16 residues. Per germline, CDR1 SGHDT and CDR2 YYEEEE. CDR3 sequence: CASSSRTGSLNEKLFF. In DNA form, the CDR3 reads TGTGCCAGCAGCTCACGGACAGGGTCCTTAAATGAAAAACTGTTTTTT.

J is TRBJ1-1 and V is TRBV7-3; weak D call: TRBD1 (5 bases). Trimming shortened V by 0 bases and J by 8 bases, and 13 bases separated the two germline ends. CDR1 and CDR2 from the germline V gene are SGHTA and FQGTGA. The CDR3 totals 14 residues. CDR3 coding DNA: TGTGCCAGCAGCTTAACTACTGGGGCAGCAGAAGCTTTCTTT. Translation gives CASSLTTGAAEAFF. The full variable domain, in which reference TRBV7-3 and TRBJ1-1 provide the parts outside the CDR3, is GAGVSQTPSNKVTEKGKYVELRCDPISGHTALYWYRQSLGQGPEFLIYFQGTGAADDSGLPNDRFFAVRPEGSVSTLKIQRTERGDSAVYLCASSLTTGAAEAFFGQGTRLTVV.

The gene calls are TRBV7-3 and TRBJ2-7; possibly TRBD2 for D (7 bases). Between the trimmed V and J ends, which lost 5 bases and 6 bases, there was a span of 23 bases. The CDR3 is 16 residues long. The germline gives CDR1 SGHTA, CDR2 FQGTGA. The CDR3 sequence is CASSPEGGGAPSEQYF. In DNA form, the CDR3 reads TGTGCCAGCAGCCCTGAAGGGGGGGGCGCGCCTTCCGAGCAGTACTTC. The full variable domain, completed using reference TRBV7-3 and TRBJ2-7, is GAGVSQTPSNKVTEKGKYVELRCDPISGHTALYWYRQSLGQGPEFLIYFQGTGAADDSGLPNDRFFAVRPEGSVSTLKIQRTERGDSAVYLCASSPEGGGAPSEQYFGPGTRLTVT.

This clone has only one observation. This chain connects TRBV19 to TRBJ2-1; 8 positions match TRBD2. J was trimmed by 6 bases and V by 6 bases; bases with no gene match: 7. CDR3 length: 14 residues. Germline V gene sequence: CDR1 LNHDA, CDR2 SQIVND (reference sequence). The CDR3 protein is CASRPAGAGNEQFF. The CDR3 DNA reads TGTGCCAGTAGACCAGCGGGAGCGGGCAATGAGCAGTTCTTC.